This T cell receptor (beta chain) was documented in a study of blood T cell repertoires in COVID-19. In the study's own analysis: Amplification of reference gene primers provided the estimated nucleated cell counts. The assay was immunoSEQ multiplex PCR, and TCRdb's table has in-frame clones only and misses some. That table is the source of V, J and clone size, and D and trimming were worked out from the DNA. Here the sample spans about 150,000 clones, approximately 82% being singletons. This clone was observed a handful of times. This CDR3 is built from 17 residues. Germline V CDR1 and CDR2: MNHNS, SASEGT. V was shortened by 1 base and J by 11 bases, with 21 bases between the two germline ends.

The clonotype was recovered from a man aged 55 to 70 who had recovered from COVID-19. Source material: peripheral blood. The chain joins TRBV6-1 to TRBJ1-6, with D maybe TRBD1 (6 bases). CDR3 sequence reads: CASSEGGAGVSSPPLHF. The CDR3, as DNA: TGTGCCAGCAGTGAAGGGGGTGCAGGGGTATCCTCTCCACCCCTCCACTTT.